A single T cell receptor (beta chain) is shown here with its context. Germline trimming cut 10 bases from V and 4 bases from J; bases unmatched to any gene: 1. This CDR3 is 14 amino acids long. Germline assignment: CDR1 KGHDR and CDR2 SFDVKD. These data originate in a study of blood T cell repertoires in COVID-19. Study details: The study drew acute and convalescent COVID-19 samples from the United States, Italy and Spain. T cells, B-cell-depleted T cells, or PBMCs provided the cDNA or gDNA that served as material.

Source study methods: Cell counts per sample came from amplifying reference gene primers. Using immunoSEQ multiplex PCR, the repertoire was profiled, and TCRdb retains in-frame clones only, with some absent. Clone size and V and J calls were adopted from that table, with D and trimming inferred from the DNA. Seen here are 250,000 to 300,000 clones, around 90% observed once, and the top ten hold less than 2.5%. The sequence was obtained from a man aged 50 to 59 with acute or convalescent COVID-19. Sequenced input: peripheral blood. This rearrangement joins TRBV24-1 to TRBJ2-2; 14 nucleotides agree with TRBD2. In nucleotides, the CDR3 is TGTGCCACAGGGACTAGCGGGGGCACCGGGGAGCTGTTTTTT. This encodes CATGTSGGTGELFF.